Listed below are T cell receptor beta chains from one sample, sequenced in a study of response to subunit inactivated influenza vaccine. A single record per CDR3 protein comes from TCRdb applying MiXCR to the RT-PCR reads. This table has about 540,000 distinct CDR3 sequences, approximately 20% appearing once. Separately, the same data were catalogued under a study of T cells expressing NK-cell markers.

The source was CD4+ T cells sorted from PBMCs, collected roughly 12 days after vaccination. The receptor set was obtained from a man aged 45-65 years who received an inactivated influenza vaccine. Both conserved end residues are part of each CDR3. The D gene is left open where the match is weak. Clone size is given for some rows only: seen once, a few or many times, or a class if the clone is expanded.

>TRBV12-3/TRBV12-4|TRBD2|TRBJ2-1|14|few
TGTGCCACTTCAAACCGGGGGGTCAACAATGAGCAGTTCTTC
CATSNRGVNNEQFF
>TRBV7-2|TRBD1|TRBJ1-1|15|few
TGTGCCAGCAGCTTAGCTAGCAGGGGGATAACTGAAGCTTTCTTT
CASSLASRGITEAFF
>TRBV2|TRBD1|TRBJ1-5|15|few
TGTGCCAGCAGTGAAGGGACAGGGGGAAGTCAGCCCCAGCATTTT
CASSEGTGGSQPQHF
>TRBV7-2|TRBD1|TRBJ2-7|16|.
TGTGCCAGCAGCCCCCGTGGGACAGGGGTCCCCTACGAGCAGTACTTC
CASSPRGTGVPYEQYF
>TRBV24-1|TRBD1|TRBJ2-3|15|few
TGTGCCACCAGTGATCATGGACAGGGTACAGATACGCAGTATTTT
CATSDHGQGTDTQYF
>TRBV29-1|.|TRBJ2-3|13|.
TGCAGCGTTGATTATGGGGTAACAGATACGCAGTATTTT
CSVDYGVTDTQYF
>TRBV10-3|TRBD2|TRBJ2-5|19|.
TGTGCCATCAGTGAGATTGTAGGGACTAGCGCGAAACTTGAAGAGACCCAGTACTTC
CAISEIVGTSAKLEETQYF
>TRBV4-3|TRBD2|TRBJ2-3|16|many
TGCGCCAGCAGCCCACTACTAGCGGGAGGCACAGATACGCAGTATTTT
CASSPLLAGGTDTQYF
>TRBV6-2/TRBV6-3|.|TRBJ1-2|15|.
TGTGCCAGCAGTTACTCTCTCCGGGACGGTTATGGCTACACCTTC
CASSYSLRDGYGYTF
>TRBV20-1|TRBD1|TRBJ2-1|15|.
TGCAGTGCCACGGGACAGGGGGTCACCTACAATGAGCAGTTCTTC
CSATGQGVTYNEQFF
>TRBV9|.|TRBJ1-6|14|.
TGTGCCAGCAGCGTAGGGGGGTGGATTTCACCCCTCCACTTT
CASSVGGWISPLHF
>TRBV2|TRBD2|TRBJ2-7|15|.
TGTGCCAGCGACCTTCTTCCGGGACTAGCGGACGAGCAGTACTTC
CASDLLPGLADEQYF
>TRBV11-1|.|TRBJ2-1|16|few
TGTGCCAGCAGCTTAGGCACAGGAACTTCCTACAATGAGCAGTTCTTC
CASSLGTGTSYNEQFF
>TRBV9|TRBD1|TRBJ2-1|15|.
TGTGCCAGCAGCGAAGGGACAGGGACATACAATGAGCAGTTCTTC
CASSEGTGTYNEQFF
>TRBV5-5|TRBD2|TRBJ2-3|17|.
TGTGCCAGCAGCTTGCCCCGACTAGCGGGTAGCACAGATACGCAGTATTTT
CASSLPRLAGSTDTQYF
>TRBV19|.|TRBJ2-1|14|few
TGTGCCAGTAAGGGGGGGCACCCATACAATGAGCAGTTCTTC
CASKGGHPYNEQFF
>TRBV20-1|TRBD2|TRBJ2-7|12|.
TGCAGTGCTAGAGAATTTTGGGCGGGAGAGTACTTC
CSAREFWAGEYF
>TRBV12-3/TRBV12-4|TRBD1|TRBJ1-1|14|.
TGTGCCAGCAGTTCGACAGGGGGCTACACTGAAGCTTTCTTT
CASSSTGGYTEAFF
>TRBV19|TRBD2|TRBJ2-1|16|many
TGTGCCAGTTTGCCTAGCGGGATACAACGTTACAATGAGCAGTTCTTC
CASLPSGIQRYNEQFF
>TRBV6-5|.|TRBJ2-1|14|.
TGTGCCAGCAGTTCCCTCGTGGGGAGGAATGAGCAGTTCTTC
CASSSLVGRNEQFF
>TRBV6-1|TRBD1|TRBJ1-1|14|few
TGTGCCAGCAGACTCTCGGACAGGGGCCCTGAAGCTTTCTTT
CASRLSDRGPEAFF
>TRBV12-3/TRBV12-4|.|TRBJ1-1|12|.
TGTGCCAGCAGTGCAGGGTACACTGAAGCTTTCTTT
CASSAGYTEAFF
>TRBV6-5|.|TRBJ1-1|16|.
TGTGCCAGCAGTTACGCGGACGGCGGGAAGGAAACTGAAGCTTTCTTT
CASSYADGGKETEAFF
>TRBV27|.|TRBJ2-3|14|.
TGTGCCAGCAGTCGGGGGGCCCCCCCAGATACGCAGTATTTT
CASSRGAPPDTQYF
>TRBV12-3/TRBV12-4|.|TRBJ1-5|14|.
TGTGCCAGCAGTTTGCCCCGGGTCAATCAGCCCCAGCATTTT
CASSLPRVNQPQHF
>TRBV6-1|.|TRBJ1-2|12|.
TGTGCCAGCAGGAGGGCAGTAGATGGCTACACCTTC
CASRRAVDGYTF
>TRBV20-1|.|TRBJ2-7|11|.
TGCAGTGTTCGACCATTCTACGAGCAGTACTTC
CSVRPFYEQYF
>TRBV3-1|.|TRBJ1-6|19|many
TGTGCCAGCAGCCAAGATCTCGTCAGTTCGAGCTCCTATAATTCACCCCTCCACTTT
CASSQDLVSSSSYNSPLHF
>TRBV4-3|TRBD1|TRBJ2-5|18|few
TGCGCCAGCAGCCAAGAGGCGAGAGGCAGGGGGTCCCAAGAGACCCAGTACTTC
CASSQEARGRGSQETQYF